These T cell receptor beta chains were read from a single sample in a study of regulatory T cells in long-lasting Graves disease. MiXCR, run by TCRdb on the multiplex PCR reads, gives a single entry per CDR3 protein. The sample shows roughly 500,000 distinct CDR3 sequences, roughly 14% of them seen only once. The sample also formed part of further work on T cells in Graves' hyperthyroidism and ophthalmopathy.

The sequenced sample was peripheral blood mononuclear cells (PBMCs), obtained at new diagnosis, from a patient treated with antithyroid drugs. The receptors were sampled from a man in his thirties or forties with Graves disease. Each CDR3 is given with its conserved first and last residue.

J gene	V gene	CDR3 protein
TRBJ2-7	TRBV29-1	CSVVPSGGYEQYF
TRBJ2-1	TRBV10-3	CAISRESYNEQFF
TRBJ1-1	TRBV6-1	CASLRPGRNTEAFF
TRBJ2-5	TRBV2	CASRRASLGAGGPGRETQYF
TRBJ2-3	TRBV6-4	CASSDSELDTQYF
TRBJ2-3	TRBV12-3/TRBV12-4	CASSHHRGTDTQYF
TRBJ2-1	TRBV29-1	CSVVGQGHPYNEQFF
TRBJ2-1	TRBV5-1	CASSWGPSGGYNEQFF
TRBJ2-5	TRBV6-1	CASSRLTSRGGETQYF
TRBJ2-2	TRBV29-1	CSSRPDPGGELFF
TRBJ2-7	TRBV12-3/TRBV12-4	CASSSGRNYEQYF
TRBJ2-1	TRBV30	CAWSGGGGYNEQFF
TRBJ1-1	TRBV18	CASSRGDTEAFF
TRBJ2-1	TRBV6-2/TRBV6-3	CASSERTGGTYEQFF
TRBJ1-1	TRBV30	CAWNRPNTEAFF
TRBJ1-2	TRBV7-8	CASSLVDRRGGYTF
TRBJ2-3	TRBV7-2	CASSASTDTQYF
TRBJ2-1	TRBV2	CASKKDTYNEQFF
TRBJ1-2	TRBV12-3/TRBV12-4	CATTLGAYGYTF
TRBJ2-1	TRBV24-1	CATSGRETDEQFF
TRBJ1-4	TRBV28	CASTGTELFF
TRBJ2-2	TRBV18	CASSPFGNTGELFF
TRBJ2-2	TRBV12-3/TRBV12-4	CASLLVGELFF
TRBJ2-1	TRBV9	CASSVAPGAMNEQFF
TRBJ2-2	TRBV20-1	CSARDVNTGELFF
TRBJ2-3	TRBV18	CASSPTLTSGKTDTQYF
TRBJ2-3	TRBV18	CASSLPGGGTDTQYF
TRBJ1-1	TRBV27	CASSLYQNTEAFF
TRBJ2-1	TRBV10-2	CASMSHNEQFF
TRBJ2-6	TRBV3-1	CASSQETPSGANVLTF
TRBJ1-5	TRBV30	CAAQRDSNQPQHF
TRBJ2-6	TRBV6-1	CASRTPSGANVLTF
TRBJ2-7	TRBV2	CASSPRLDSYEQYF
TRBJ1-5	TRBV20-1	CSASVDRDQPQHF
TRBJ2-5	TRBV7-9	CASIPRVAGGKETQYF
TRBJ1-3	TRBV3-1	CASSQGPRDLSGNTIYF
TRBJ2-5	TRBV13	CASSPPGLAYQETQYF
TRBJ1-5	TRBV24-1	CATSADGGDGNQPQHF
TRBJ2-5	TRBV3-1	CASSQRGLGETQYF
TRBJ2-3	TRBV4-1	CASSQLPGSTDTQYF
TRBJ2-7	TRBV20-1	CSAKDISYEQYF
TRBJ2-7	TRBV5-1	CASSPFPGLNYEQYF
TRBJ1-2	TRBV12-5	CASGLVSGTGYYGYTF
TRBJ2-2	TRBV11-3	CASSFYSAEWTGELFF
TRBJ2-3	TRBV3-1	CASSDAVEDTQYF
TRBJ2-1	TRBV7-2	CASSQGGEGWGNEQFF
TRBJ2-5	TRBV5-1	CASSDESGLGETQYF
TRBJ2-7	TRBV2	CASSESRLAGTYEQYF
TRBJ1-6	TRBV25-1	CASSEYGSRTTGNSPLHF
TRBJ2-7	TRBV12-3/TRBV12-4	CASIQVAEKGGSFYYEQYF